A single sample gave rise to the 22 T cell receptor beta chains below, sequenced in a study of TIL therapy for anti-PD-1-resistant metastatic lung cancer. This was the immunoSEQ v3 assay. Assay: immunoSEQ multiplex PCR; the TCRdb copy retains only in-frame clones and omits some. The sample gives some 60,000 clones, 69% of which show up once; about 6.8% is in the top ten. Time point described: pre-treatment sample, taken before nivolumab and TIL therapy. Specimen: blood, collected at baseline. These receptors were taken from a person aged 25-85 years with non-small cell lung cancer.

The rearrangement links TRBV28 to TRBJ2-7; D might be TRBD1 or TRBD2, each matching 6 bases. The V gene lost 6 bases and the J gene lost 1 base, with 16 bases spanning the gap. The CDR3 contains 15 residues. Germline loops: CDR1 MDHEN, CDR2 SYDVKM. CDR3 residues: CASSIRGTPSYEQYF. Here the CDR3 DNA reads TGTGCCAGCAGCATAAGGGGGACTCCTTCCTACGAGCAGTACTTC. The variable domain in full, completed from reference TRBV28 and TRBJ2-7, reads DVKVTQSSRYLVKRTGEKVFLECVQDMDHENMFWYRQDPGLGLRLIYFSYDVKMKEKGDIPEGYSVSREKKERFSLILESASTNQTSMYLCASSIRGTPSYEQYFGPGTRLTVT.

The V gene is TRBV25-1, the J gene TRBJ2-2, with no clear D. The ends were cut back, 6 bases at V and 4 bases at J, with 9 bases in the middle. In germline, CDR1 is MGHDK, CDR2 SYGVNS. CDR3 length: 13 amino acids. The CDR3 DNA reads TGTGCCAGCAGCCTGGTTGGCACCGGGGAGCTGTTTTTT. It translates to CASSLVGTGELFF. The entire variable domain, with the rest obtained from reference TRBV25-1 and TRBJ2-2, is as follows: EADIYQTPRYLVIGTGKKITLECSQTMGHDKMYWYQQDPGMELHLIHYSYGVNSTEKGDLSSESTVSRIRTEHFPLTLESARPSHTSQYLCASSLVGTGELFFGEGSRLTVL.

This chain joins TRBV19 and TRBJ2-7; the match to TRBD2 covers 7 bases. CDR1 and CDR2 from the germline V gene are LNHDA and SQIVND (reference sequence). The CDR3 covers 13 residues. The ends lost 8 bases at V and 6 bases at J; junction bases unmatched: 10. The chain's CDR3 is CASASGGWSEQYF. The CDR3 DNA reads TGTGCCAGTGCCTCGGGGGGTTGGAGCGAGCAGTACTTC.

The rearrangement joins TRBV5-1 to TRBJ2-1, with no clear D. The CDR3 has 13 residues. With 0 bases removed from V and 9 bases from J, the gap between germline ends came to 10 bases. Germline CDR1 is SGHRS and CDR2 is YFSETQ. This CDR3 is CASSLAGQSEQFF. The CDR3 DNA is TGCGCCAGCAGCTTGGCCGGTCAAAGTGAGCAGTTCTTC.

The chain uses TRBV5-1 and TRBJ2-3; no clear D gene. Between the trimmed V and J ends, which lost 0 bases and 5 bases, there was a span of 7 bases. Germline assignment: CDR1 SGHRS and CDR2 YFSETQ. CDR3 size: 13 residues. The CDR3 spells CASSLEELDTQYF. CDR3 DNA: TGCGCCAGCAGCTTGGAGGAGCTAGATACGCAGTATTTT.

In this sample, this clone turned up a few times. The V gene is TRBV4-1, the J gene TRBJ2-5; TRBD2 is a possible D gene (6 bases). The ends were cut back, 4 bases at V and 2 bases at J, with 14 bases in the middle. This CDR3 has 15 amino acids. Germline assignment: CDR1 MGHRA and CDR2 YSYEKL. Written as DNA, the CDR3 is TGCGCCAGCAGCCTCGGGACTTTTACTCAAGAGACCCAGTACTTC. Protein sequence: CASSLGTFTQETQYF.

CDR3 amino acids: CASSSDRWGYTF. CDR3 bases: TGTGCCAGCAGCTCGGACAGGTGGGGCTACACCTTC. The chain employs TRBV7-9 and TRBJ1-2, with 7 bases lining up with TRBD1. The CDR3 is 12 amino acids. J gave up 8 bases and V 4 bases, and 4 bases lay outside the gene matches. Germline CDR1 and CDR2: SEHNR and FQNEAQ (reference sequence).

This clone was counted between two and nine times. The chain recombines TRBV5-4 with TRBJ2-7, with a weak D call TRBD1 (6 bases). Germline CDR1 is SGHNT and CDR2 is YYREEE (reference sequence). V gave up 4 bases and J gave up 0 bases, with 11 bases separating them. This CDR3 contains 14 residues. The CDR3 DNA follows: TGTGCCAGCAGCGTGGACAGAAGCTCCTACGAGCAGTACTTC. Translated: CASSVDRSSYEQYF. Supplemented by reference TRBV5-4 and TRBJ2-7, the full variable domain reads ETGVTQSPTHLIKTRGQQVTLRCSSQSGHNTVSWYQQALGQGPQFIFQYYREEENGRGNFPPRFSGLQFPNYSSELNVNALELDDSALYLCASSVDRSSYEQYFGPGTRLTVT.

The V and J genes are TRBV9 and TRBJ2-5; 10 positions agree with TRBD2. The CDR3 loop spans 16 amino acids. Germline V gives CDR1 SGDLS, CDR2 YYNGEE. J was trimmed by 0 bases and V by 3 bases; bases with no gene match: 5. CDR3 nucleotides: TGTGCCAGCAGCGGACGGACTAGCGGTTACCAAGAGACCCAGTACTTC. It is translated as CASSGRTSGYQETQYF.

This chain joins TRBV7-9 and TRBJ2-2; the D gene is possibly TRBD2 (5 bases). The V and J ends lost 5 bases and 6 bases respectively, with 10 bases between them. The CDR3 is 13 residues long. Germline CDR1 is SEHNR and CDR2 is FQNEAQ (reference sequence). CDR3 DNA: TGTGCCAGCAGCCCTAGCCTCTCCGGGGAGCTGTTTTTT. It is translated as CASSPSLSGELFF.

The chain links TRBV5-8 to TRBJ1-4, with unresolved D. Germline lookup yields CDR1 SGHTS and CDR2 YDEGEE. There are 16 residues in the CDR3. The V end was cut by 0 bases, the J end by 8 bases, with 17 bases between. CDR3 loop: CASSLGGSYIQEKLFF. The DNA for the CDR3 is TGTGCCAGCAGCTTGGGAGGTTCTTATATTCAAGAAAAACTGTTTTTT.

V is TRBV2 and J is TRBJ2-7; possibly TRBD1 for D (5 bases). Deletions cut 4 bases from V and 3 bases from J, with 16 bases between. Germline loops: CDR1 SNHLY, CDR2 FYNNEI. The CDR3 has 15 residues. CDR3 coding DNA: TGTGCCAGCAGTGGGCAAGGGGCCTTCATCTACGAGCAGTACTTC. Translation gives CASSGQGAFIYEQYF.

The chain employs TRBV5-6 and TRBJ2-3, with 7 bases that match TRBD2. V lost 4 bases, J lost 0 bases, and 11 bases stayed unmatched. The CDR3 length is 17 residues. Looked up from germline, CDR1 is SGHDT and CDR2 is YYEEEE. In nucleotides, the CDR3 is TGTGCCAGCAGCCCCCTACGGGGGAGGGTGAGCACAGATACGCAGTATTTT. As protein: CASSPLRGRVSTDTQYF. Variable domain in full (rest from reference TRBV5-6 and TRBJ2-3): DAGVTQSPTHLIKTRGQQVTLRCSPKSGHDTVSWYQQALGQGPQFIFQYYEEEERQRGNFPDRFSGHQFPNYSSELNVNALLLGDSALYLCASSPLRGRVSTDTQYFGPGTRLTVL.

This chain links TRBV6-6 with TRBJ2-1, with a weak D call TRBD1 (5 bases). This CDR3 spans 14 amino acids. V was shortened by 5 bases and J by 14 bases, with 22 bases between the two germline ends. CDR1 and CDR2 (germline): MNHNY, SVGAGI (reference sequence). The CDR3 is CASSAQAQGIPKFF. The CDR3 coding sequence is TGTGCCAGCAGTGCCCAGGCCCAGGGTATCCCCAAGTTCTTC.

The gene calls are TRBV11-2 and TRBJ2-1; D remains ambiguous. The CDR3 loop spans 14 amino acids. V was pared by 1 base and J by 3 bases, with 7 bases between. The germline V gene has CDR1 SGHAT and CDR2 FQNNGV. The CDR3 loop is CASSLALFYNEQFF. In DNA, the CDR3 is TGTGCCAGCAGCTTAGCCCTTTTCTACAATGAGCAGTTCTTC.

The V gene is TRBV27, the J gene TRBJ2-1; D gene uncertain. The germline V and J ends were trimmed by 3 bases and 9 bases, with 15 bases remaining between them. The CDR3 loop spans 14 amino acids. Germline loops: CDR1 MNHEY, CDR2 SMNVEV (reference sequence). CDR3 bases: TGTGCCAGCAGTTTCGGGTCCCCCTTTGGTGAGCAGTTCTTC. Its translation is CASSFGSPFGEQFF.

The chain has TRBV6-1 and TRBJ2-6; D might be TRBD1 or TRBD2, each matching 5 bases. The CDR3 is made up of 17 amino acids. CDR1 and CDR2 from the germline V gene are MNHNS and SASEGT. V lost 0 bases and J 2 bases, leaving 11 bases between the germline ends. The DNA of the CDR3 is TGTGCCAGCAGTGAAGCGGGGACGGTCGCTGGGGCCAACGTCCTGACTTTC. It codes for CASSEAGTVAGANVLTF.

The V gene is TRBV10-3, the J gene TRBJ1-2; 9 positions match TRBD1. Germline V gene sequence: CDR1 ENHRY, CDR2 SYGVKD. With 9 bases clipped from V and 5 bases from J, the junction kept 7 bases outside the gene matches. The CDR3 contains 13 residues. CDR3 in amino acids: CAMSPGQGYGYTF. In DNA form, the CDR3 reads TGTGCCATGAGCCCGGGACAGGGTTATGGCTACACCTTC.

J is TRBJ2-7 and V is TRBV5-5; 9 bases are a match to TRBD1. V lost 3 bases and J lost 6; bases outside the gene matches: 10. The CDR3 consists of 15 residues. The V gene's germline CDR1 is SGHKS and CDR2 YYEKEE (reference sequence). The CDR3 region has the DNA TGTGCCAGCAGCTGGACCGGGACAGGGTCTCGCGAGCAGTACTTC. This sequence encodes CASSWTGTGSREQYF.

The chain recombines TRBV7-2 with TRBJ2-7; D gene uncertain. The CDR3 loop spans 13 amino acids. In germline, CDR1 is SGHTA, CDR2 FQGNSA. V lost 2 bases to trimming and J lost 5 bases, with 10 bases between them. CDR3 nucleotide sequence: TGTGCCAGCAGCTTAAGGTCGTACGACGAGCAGTACTTC. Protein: CASSLRSYDEQYF.

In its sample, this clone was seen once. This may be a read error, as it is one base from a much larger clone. CDR3 nucleotides: TGTGCCTGGGGCCCCTCTAGAAACACCATATATTTT. It encodes CAWGPSRNTIYF. The gene calls are TRBV30 and TRBJ1-3, with unresolved D. This CDR3 has 12 residues. Germline V CDR1 and CDR2: GTSNPN, SVGIG (reference sequence).

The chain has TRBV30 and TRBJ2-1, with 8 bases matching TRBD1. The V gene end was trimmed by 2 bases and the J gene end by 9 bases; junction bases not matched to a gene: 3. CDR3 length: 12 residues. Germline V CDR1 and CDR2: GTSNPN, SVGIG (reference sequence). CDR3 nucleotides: TGTGCCTGGAGTCAGGGGGCAGGTGAGCAGTTCTTC. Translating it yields CAWSQGAGEQFF.